These T cell receptor beta chains were read from a single sample in a study of T cells in Graves' hyperthyroidism and ophthalmopathy. TCRdb processed the multiplex PCR reads anew with MiXCR; each CDR3 protein has one entry. The repertoire holds under 350,000 distinct CDR3 sequences, with 15% to 20% as singletons. Sequencing was done on a sample of blood. Receptors were obtained from a woman between 50 and 59 years old with Graves' hyperthyroidism. The conserved cysteine and the conserved F or W are not part of the CDR3 here. D genes are given only for firm matches.

>TRBJ2-7|TRBV3-1|TRBD2
ASSQQLAGVGEQY
>TRBJ1-2|TRBV29-1|.
SVEVRNYGYT
>TRBJ2-5|TRBV6-1|TRBD2
ASSLGLAGAETQY
>TRBJ2-1|TRBV6-6|.
ASSYPPPNEQF
>TRBJ1-4|TRBV27|.
ASSFGHPGTNEKLF
>TRBJ1-1|TRBV11-1|.
ASSSRQELEAF
>TRBJ2-7|TRBV12-3/TRBV12-4|TRBD2
ASSSESGRVRDEQY
>TRBJ2-7|TRBV25-1|.
ASSAAGLTSYEQY
>TRBJ1-5|TRBV3-1|TRBD1
ASSQGGGPTPQH
>TRBJ2-3|TRBV9|TRBD2
ASNKAGVTDTQY
>TRBJ2-1|TRBV9|.
ASSGTKTGFNEQF
>TRBJ1-3|TRBV30|TRBD1
AWAGQGSGNTIY
>TRBJ2-1|TRBV7-9|TRBD1
ASSYPGTGIDEQF
>TRBJ2-1|TRBV27|TRBD2
ASSDPGTSGYNEQF
>TRBJ1-1|TRBV4-1|.
ASSQARGLSTEAF
>TRBJ1-3|TRBV5-1|.
ASSPWAPAARSGNTIY
>TRBJ2-3|TRBV10-3|.
AISESPPVDTQY
>TRBJ2-1|TRBV11-2|.
ASSSGQRTYNEQF
>TRBJ1-5|TRBV6-5|.
ASRQGGTGGQPQH
>TRBJ2-5|TRBV30|.
AWSTGLGTQY
>TRBJ2-1|TRBV5-4|.
ASSFKGVDNEQF
>TRBJ2-7|TRBV5-1|TRBD2
ASSLEIAGEQY
>TRBJ2-1|TRBV5-5|.
ASSLVPREYNEQF